Each of the 31 T cell receptor beta chains below was sequenced from the same sample in a study of blood T cell repertoires in COVID-19. TCRdb's table, derived via immunoSEQ multiplex PCR, lists solely in-frame clones and lacks some. The repertoire holds under 95,000 clones, with roughly 85% as singletons. Sequencing was done on a sample of peripheral blood. The source of these receptors is a man between 45 and 60 years old with COVID-19, enrolled during active disease.

The CDR3 is CASGPSGAAFF. CDR3 DNA sequence: TGTGCCAGCGGTCCCTCTGGAGCAGCTTTCTTT. This sequence joins TRBV2 and TRBJ1-1; D remains unclear. Trimming cost V 8 bases and J 10 bases, with 14 bases left between them. The CDR3 runs 11 residues. Germline lookup yields CDR1 SNHLY and CDR2 FYNNEI.

As for this clone: A junction end diverges from the germline sequence, so it may reflect a read error. This chain joins TRBV12-3 or TRBV12-4 and TRBJ2-1; 10 bases are a match to TRBD2. The CDR3 is made up of 13 amino acids. The CDR3 protein is CAGSLATSGEQFF. CDR3 in DNA: TGTGCCGGCAGTTTAGCGACTAGCGGGGAGCAGTTCTTC.

The chain combines TRBV4-2 with TRBJ2-7; D may be TRBD2 (5 bases). The V end lost 4 bases, the J end lost 0 bases, and 10 bases lay between the germline ends. Per the germline V gene, CDR1 is LGHNA and CDR2 is YNFKEQ. The CDR3 sequence is 14 residues long. CDR3 sequence (DNA): TGTGCCAGCAGCCGCAGCGGAACCTCCTACGAGCAGTACTTC. Translated, it gives CASSRSGTSYEQYF.

V is TRBV28 and J is TRBJ1-2, with 7 bases matching TRBD1. This CDR3 region has 13 residues. Trimming cost V 3 bases and J 8 bases; bases outside gene matches: 6. The germline CDR1 and CDR2 sequences are MDHEN and SYDVKM. CDR3 residues: CASSFLRGPGYTF. In nucleotides, the CDR3 is TGTGCCAGCAGTTTTCTGAGGGGGCCCGGCTACACCTTC.

The J gene is TRBJ1-5, the V gene TRBV6-5; D not resolved. CDR3 size: 15 residues. V shed 0 bases and J shed 0 bases, with 6 bases lying between them. The V gene's germline CDR1 is MNHEY and CDR2 SVGAGI. CDR3 nucleotides: TGTGCCAGCAGTTACTCGGAGAGTAGCAATCAGCCCCAGCATTTT. It is translated as CASSYSESSNQPQHF.

The chain joins TRBV19 to TRBJ2-1, with D tentatively TRBD2 (5 bases). There are 18 residues in the CDR3. The ends were cut back, 5 bases at V and 6 bases at J, with 26 bases in the middle. Germline loops: CDR1 LNHDA, CDR2 SQIVND (reference sequence). The CDR3 coding sequence is TGTGCCAGTAGTGCCCGTGGCGGAGCGGCCTCGGTAGGCAATGAGCAGTTCTTC. Protein product: CASSARGGAASVGNEQFF. Supplemented by reference TRBV19 and TRBJ2-1, the full variable domain reads DGGITQSPKYLFRKEGQNVTLSCEQNLNHDAMYWYRQDPGQGLRLIYYSQIVNDFQKGDIAEGYSVSREKKESFPLTVTSAQKNPTAFYLCASSARGGAASVGNEQFFGPGTRLTVL.

The V call is TRBV4-3, the J call TRBJ1-5; the D gene is possibly TRBD1 (5 bases). The CDR3 length is 15 residues. The V and J ends lost 4 bases and 7 bases respectively, with 17 bases between them. CDR1 LGHNA and CDR2 YSLEER come from the germline V gene. CDR3 DNA sequence: TGCGCCAGCAGCCTTGATGGGGCGCGGGGACAGCCCCAGCATTTT. Translated: CASSLDGARGQPQHF.

This clone was seen only a few times. The V gene is TRBV2, the J gene TRBJ1-1, with D uncertain. There are 13 residues in the CDR3. The germline V gene has CDR1 SNHLY and CDR2 FYNNEI. Trimming left V 4 bases short and J 1 base short, with 7 bases between. The CDR3 sequence is CASSGRQNTEAFF. Written as DNA, the CDR3 is TGTGCCAGCAGTGGCAGGCAGAACACTGAAGCTTTCTTT.

V and J are TRBV24-1 and TRBJ2-7, with TRBD2 identical over 7 bases. Germline V gene lookup returns CDR1 KGHDR and CDR2 SFDVKD. V shed 7 bases, J shed 1 base, and the junction held 9 bases outside the gene matches. CDR3 length: 15 residues. CDR3 sequence reads: CATRPLLAFSYEQYF. The CDR3 region has the DNA TGTGCCACCAGACCGTTACTAGCGTTTTCCTACGAGCAGTACTTC.

The chain combines TRBV9 with TRBJ1-2; 9 positions agree with TRBD1. Trimming cost V 3 bases and J 3 bases; bases outside gene matches: 12. There are 17 residues in the CDR3. Germline CDR1 SGDLS, CDR2 YYNGEE. CDR3 DNA: TGTGCCAGCAGCGAGACCTTACAGGGGGCGGGGGACTATGGCTACACCTTC. Its translation: CASSETLQGAGDYGYTF. The whole variable domain, remainder taken from reference TRBV9 and TRBJ1-2, is DSGVTQTPKHLITATGQRVTLRCSPRSGDLSVYWYQQSLDQGLQFLIQYYNGEERAKGNILERFSAQQFPDLHSELNLSSLELGDSALYFCASSETLQGAGDYGYTFGSGTRLTVV.

The chain links TRBV5-4 to TRBJ2-1, with TRBD2 matching 11 bases. Per germline, CDR1 SGHNT and CDR2 YYREEE (reference sequence). The length of the CDR3 is 16 residues. The trim removed 5 bases at V and 1 base at J, leaving 5 bases unmatched. For the CDR3, the DNA is TGTGCCAGCAGTCCGACTAGCGGGATATCCTACAATGAGCAGTTCTTC. Translating gives CASSPTSGISYNEQFF.

V is TRBV7-2 and J is TRBJ1-5; no firm D call. Germline V gives CDR1 SGHTA, CDR2 FQGNSA. V was shortened by 0 bases and J by 6 bases, with 12 bases between the two germline ends. The CDR3 is 15 residues long. The CDR3 protein is CASSLAPTEIQPQHF. The CDR3 DNA is TGTGCCAGCAGCTTAGCCCCCACAGAAATTCAGCCCCAGCATTTT.

The V gene is TRBV14, the J gene TRBJ1-4; TRBD1 matches 7 bases. With 4 bases clipped from V and 0 bases from J, the junction kept 2 bases outside the gene matches. The germline CDR1 and CDR2 sequences are SGHDN and FVKESK. The CDR3 totals 15 residues. The CDR3 DNA sequence: TGTGCCAGCAGCCCTGGGACAGCAACTAATGAAAAACTGTTTTTT. As protein: CASSPGTATNEKLFF.

Note on this clone: At one of its ends the junction is not consistent with the germline gene, which may arise from a read error. V and J are TRBV7-9 and TRBJ1-6, with D unclear. The V gene's germline CDR1 is SEHNR and CDR2 FQNEAQ (reference sequence). The CDR3 runs 12 residues. The CDR3 DNA sequence: TGTGCCGGCAGGAATAGCGGATCACCCCTCCACTTT. Translation: CAGRNSGSPLHF. The variable domain in full, completed from reference TRBV7-9 and TRBJ1-6, reads DTGVSQNPRHKITKRGQNVTFRCDPISEHNRLYWYRQTLGQGPEFLTYFQNEAQLEKSRLLSDRFSAERPKGSFSTLEIQRTEQGDSAMYLCAGRNSGSPLHFGNGTRLTVT.

The count of this clone is one. A read error may account for a junction end that differs from germline. The chain joins TRBV2 to TRBJ1-2, with a possible D match to TRBD1 (6 bases). CDR1 and CDR2 (germline): SNHLY, FYNNEI. The CDR3 extends over 8 amino acids. CDR3 coding DNA: TGTGCCAGCAGTCAGGGGAGCTTC. This encodes CASSQGSF.

This clone was recorded only once. The chain recombines TRBV6-5 with TRBJ1-2, with D unresolved. Trimming stripped 8 bases from V and 7 bases from J, with 17 bases between. Germline CDR1 and CDR2: MNHEY and SVGAGI. CDR3 length equals 13 residues. The CDR3, as DNA: TGTGCCAGCGCAAGCAGACGAGAGGTTGGCTACACCTTC. It encodes CASASRREVGYTF.

J is TRBJ1-2 and V is TRBV18, with 8 positions matching TRBD1. Germline assignment: CDR1 KGHSH and CDR2 LQKENI. This CDR3 has 16 amino acids. V was pared by 1 base and J by 6 bases, with 10 bases of the junction left unmatched. CDR3 in amino acids: CASSPLPPTGDHGYTF. The CDR3 DNA sequence: TGTGCCAGCTCACCACTCCCGCCGACAGGGGACCATGGCTACACCTTC.

The genes are TRBV6-5 and TRBJ2-3; D is ambiguous. Germline V lookup: CDR1 MNHEY, CDR2 SVGAGI. The ends were cut back, 1 base at V and 2 bases at J, with 10 bases in the middle. The CDR3 loop spans 15 amino acids. CDR3 DNA sequence: TGTGCCAGCAGTTACTATGGCCCCTTCACAGATACGCAGTATTTT. The encoded protein is CASSYYGPFTDTQYF.

The rearrangement links TRBV4-3 to TRBJ1-4; 7 nucleotides agree with TRBD1. The CDR3 runs to 15 residues. Unmatched junction bases numbered 8, after V lost 2 bases and J lost 8 bases. Per germline, CDR1 LGHNA and CDR2 YSLEER. CDR3 amino acids: CASSQLQGEREKLFF. DNA for the CDR3: TGCGCCAGCAGCCAACTGCAGGGGGAGAGGGAAAAACTGTTTTTT.

The gene calls are TRBV7-9 and TRBJ2-3, with TRBD1 as a possible D gene (5 bases). With 4 bases removed from V and 5 bases from J, the gap between germline ends came to 13 bases. Per germline, CDR1 SEHNR and CDR2 FQNEAQ (reference sequence). This CDR3 is built from 14 residues. CDR3 DNA sequence: TGTGCCAGCAGCTACGCACAGGTCCGAGATACGCAGTATTTT. It translates to CASSYAQVRDTQYF.

In the case of this clone: Within the sample, other DNA sequences also encode this same CDR3. J is TRBJ1-1 and V is TRBV14; TRBD1 matches at 8 bases. This CDR3 region has 15 residues. CDR1 is SGHDN, CDR2 FVKESK, per germline. V lost 3 bases and J lost 2; bases outside the gene matches: 5. Written as DNA, the CDR3 is TGTGCCAGCAGCCAGAGGACAGGGCTAAACACTGAAGCTTTCTTT. This codes for CASSQRTGLNTEAFF. Drawing the rest from reference TRBV14 and TRBJ1-1, the complete variable domain is EAGVTQFPSHSVIEKGQTVTLRCDPISGHDNLYWYRRVMGKEIKFLLHFVKESKQDESGMPNNRFLAERTGGTYSTLKVQPAELEDSGVYFCASSQRTGLNTEAFFGQGTRLTVV.

The chain is built from TRBV19 and TRBJ1-1, with D unresolved. Germline CDR1 reads LNHDA; CDR2 reads SQIVND (reference sequence). This CDR3 contains 12 residues. V was shortened by 3 bases and J by 1 base, with 3 bases between the two germline ends. This chain's CDR3 is CASSIRNTEAFF. Here the CDR3 DNA reads TGTGCCAGTAGTATCCGGAACACTGAAGCTTTCTTT.

This clone appeared once. The chain combines TRBV29-1 with TRBJ2-3; TRBD1 is a possible D gene (6 bases). This CDR3 has 12 residues. Trimming pared 6 bases from V and 2 bases from J, leaving 9 bases between. The V gene's germline CDR1 is SQVTM and CDR2 ANQGSEA. The CDR3 region has the DNA TGCAGCGTAAGGGACACCACAGATACGCAGTATTTT. Protein: CSVRDTTDTQYF.

The chain carries TRBV29-1 and TRBJ1-3, with TRBD1 identical over 7 bases. The length of the CDR3 is 13 residues. J gave up 0 bases and V 7 bases, and 3 bases lay outside the gene matches. The germline V gene has CDR1 SQVTM and CDR2 ANQGSEA. CDR3 bases: TGCAGCGCCGGGACAGTCTCTGGAAACACCATATATTTT. It specifies CSAGTVSGNTIYF.

V gene TRBV27 combines with J gene TRBJ2-2, with 12 bases that match TRBD2. This CDR3 comprises 14 residues. Germline CDR1 MNHEY, CDR2 SMNVEV (reference sequence). The V gene end was trimmed by 5 bases and the J gene end by 7 bases; junction bases not matched to a gene: 2. CDR3 sequence (DNA): TGTGCCAGCAGTCCTAGCGGGAGGGGCGGGGAGCTGTTTTTT. Translated, it gives CASSPSGRGGELFF.

V usage is TRBV19 and J usage is TRBJ1-2; 7 bases align to TRBD1. The germline V gene encodes CDR1 LNHDA and CDR2 SQIVND (reference sequence). V dropped 5 bases and J dropped 8; count of bases not matched to a gene: 8. The CDR3 contains 13 residues. Here the CDR3 reads CASSRDRATGYTF. The CDR3 DNA follows: TGTGCCAGTAGTCGAGACAGGGCCACAGGCTACACCTTC.

This chain connects TRBV5-6 to TRBJ1-4, with D perhaps matching TRBD1 (6 bases). The CDR3 is made up of 16 amino acids. Looked up from germline, CDR1 is SGHDT and CDR2 is YYEEEE. Trimming removed 3 bases at V and 10 bases at J, with 22 bases between. The CDR3 here is CASSYTEQGGVRKLFF. CDR3 in DNA: TGTGCCAGCAGCTATACGGAACAGGGCGGCGTTCGAAAACTGTTTTTT.

The V and J genes are TRBV5-4 and TRBJ2-3; a possible D gene is TRBD2 (6 bases). CDR1 SGHNT and CDR2 YYREEE come from the germline V gene (reference sequence). V was cut by 4 bases and J by 5 bases, with 14 bases left in between. The CDR3 covers 14 residues. In nucleotides, the CDR3 is TGTGCCAGCAGCCCTACGGGGGTGGAAGATACGCAGTATTTT. It yields the protein CASSPTGVEDTQYF.

The gene calls are TRBV10-2 and TRBJ2-3, with 8 bases matching TRBD2. There are 15 residues in the CDR3. The trim removed 6 bases at V and 4 bases at J, leaving 9 bases unmatched. The V gene's germline CDR1 is WSHSY and CDR2 SAAADI. The CDR3 DNA sequence: TGCGCCAGCAGGATTGGGGCGGGAGGACCAGATACGCAGTATTTT. Its translation is CASRIGAGGPDTQYF.

Note on this clone: A read error may produce the germline difference seen at one junction end. The V and J genes are TRBV19 and TRBJ2-2, with 9 positions matching TRBD1. This CDR3 region has 16 residues. Germline values: CDR1 LNHDA, CDR2 SQIVND (reference sequence). CDR3 residues: CASSIIGTGYTGELLF. The CDR3 nucleotides are TGTGCCAGTAGTATCATCGGGACAGGGTACACCGGGGAGCTGCTTTTT.

This clone came up once. The chain links TRBV5-4 to TRBJ1-6; a possible D gene is TRBD1 (6 bases). The length of the CDR3 is 16 residues. Per the germline V gene, CDR1 is SGHNT and CDR2 is YYREEE (reference sequence). The V gene lost 4 bases and the J gene lost 7 bases, with 18 bases spanning the gap. CDR3 sequence reads: CASSTKQGGQNSPLHF. The DNA for the CDR3 is TGTGCCAGCAGCACCAAACAGGGAGGGCAGAATTCACCCCTCCACTTT.